This entry lists 19 T cell receptor beta chains sequenced from one sample in a study of beta chain features in type 1 diabetes (dated by TCRdb to 2017 to 2018). The receptor library was made with the immunoSEQ multiplex PCR assay. All of the isolated RNA was reverse transcribed with the High Capacity cDNA Reverse Transcription Kit, so expressed TCRB transcripts were sequenced. TCRdb stores this immuneACCESS table with in-frame sequences only. Part of the clones is absent; in the studies checked, under half of the shortfall reflects unresolved V genes, and no reason is known for the rest. The sample includes under 900,000 clones, with roughly a sixth observed a single time. About 0.02% of the sample lies in the top ten. The sequenced material came from naive CD4+ T cells from blood. What this sample's cell subset or site label stands for: true naive CD4+ T cells. Receptors originate from a woman younger than 30 in good health.

The chain uses TRBV6-1 and TRBJ2-7; no clear D gene. V was pared by 5 bases and J by 9 bases, with 17 bases between. The CDR3 sequence is 13 residues long. Germline V CDR1 and CDR2: MNHNS, SASEGT. In DNA, the CDR3 is TGTGCCAGCAGTTCAGAGTACCCATCACGGCAGTACTTC. Protein product: CASSSEYPSRQYF.

There are a few counts of this clone. The gene calls are TRBV7-2 and TRBJ2-5; 8 positions agree with TRBD2. The CDR3 consists of 15 residues. J lost 2 bases, V lost 1 base, and 3 bases had no gene match. From germline, CDR1 is SGHTA and CDR2 FQGNSA. In nucleotides, the CDR3 is TGTGCCAGCAGCTTAGGCGGGGGGTTACAAGAGACCCAGTACTTC. Its translation: CASSLGGGLQETQYF.

The V call is TRBV5-4, the J call TRBJ2-7, with 7 bases fitting TRBD1. Looked up from germline, CDR1 is SGHNT and CDR2 is YYREEE (reference sequence). This CDR3 is built from 14 residues. With 2 bases clipped from V and 6 bases from J, the junction kept 8 bases outside the gene matches. The DNA of the CDR3 is TGTGCCAGCAGCTTAAGGACAGGTCCGTCCGAGCAGTACTTC. Translated: CASSLRTGPSEQYF.

V is TRBV6-6 and J is TRBJ2-5, with D uncertain. Germline CDR1 is MNHNY and CDR2 is SVGAGI (reference sequence). The CDR3 has 13 residues. Trimming left V 5 bases short and J 5 bases short, with 12 bases between. This CDR3 reads CASSTETRETQYF. CDR3 in DNA: TGTGCCAGCAGTACGGAGACGAGGGAGACCCAGTACTTC.

The genes are TRBV9 and TRBJ1-1; possibly TRBD1 for D (5 bases). The CDR3 covers 15 residues. V was shortened by 3 bases and J by 0 bases, with 12 bases between the two germline ends. The germline CDR1 and CDR2 sequences are SGDLS and YYNGEE. CDR3 coding DNA: TGTGCCAGCAGCGCGGGAGGACACCTGAACACTGAAGCTTTCTTT. Translation: CASSAGGHLNTEAFF.

The CDR3 DNA follows: TGTGCCAGCAGCTCGACGCAAACCTACGAGCAGTACTTC. It is translated as CASSSTQTYEQYF. The chain employs TRBV5-4 and TRBJ2-7; no firm D call. Germline CDR1 is SGHNT and CDR2 is YYREEE (reference sequence). V shed 3 bases and J shed 2 bases, with 9 bases lying between them. This CDR3 region has 13 residues.

The chain links TRBV5-1 to TRBJ2-3, with D perhaps TRBD1 (6 bases). CDR3 length: 15 amino acids. With 0 bases removed from V and 4 bases from J, the gap between germline ends came to 12 bases. Germline CDR1 reads SGHRS; CDR2 reads YFSETQ. In DNA form, the CDR3 reads TGCGCCAGCAGCTTGGGTTTCGACAGGTCAGATACGCAGTATTTT. This gives the protein CASSLGFDRSDTQYF.

The chain joins TRBV7-2 to TRBJ1-2; D perhaps matches TRBD1 (6 bases). From germline, CDR1 is SGHTA and CDR2 FQGNSA. The CDR3 runs 15 residues. V lost 3 bases and J 6 bases, leaving 17 bases between the germline ends. CDR3 in amino acids: CASSLDPGHADGYTF. As DNA, the CDR3 is TGTGCCAGCAGCTTGGATCCGGGACACGCGGATGGCTACACCTTC.

The chain carries TRBV28 and TRBJ2-7; unclear D gene. This CDR3 comprises 10 residues. The V gene's germline CDR1 is MDHEN and CDR2 SYDVKM. V lost 2 bases to trimming and J lost 5 bases, with 1 base between them. CDR3 nucleotide sequence: TGTGCCAGCAGTTTACACGAGCAGTACTTC. Its translation: CASSLHEQYF.

The rearrangement links TRBV18 to TRBJ2-5, with D uncertain. The J call may be faulty, since TRBJ2-7 better matches the DNA end. The CDR3 is 15 amino acids. CDR1 KGHSH and CDR2 LQKENI come from the germline V gene. The DNA for the CDR3 is TGTGCCAGCTCACCAAATGGTGACAAGTCCTACGAGCAGTACTTC. Protein sequence: CASSPNGDKSYEQYF.

V usage is TRBV6-6 and J usage is TRBJ1-5; D unresolved. V was shortened by 7 bases and J by 9 bases, with 7 bases between the two germline ends. Germline lookup yields CDR1 MNHNY and CDR2 SVGAGI (reference sequence). This CDR3 contains 10 residues. In DNA form, the CDR3 reads TGTGCCAGCAACCTACGGCCCCAGCATTTT. It specifies CASNLRPQHF.

This clone was seen a handful of times. The CDR3 nucleotides are TGTGCCAGCAGCCCGAGGCCCACTAGCGGGAGAAACATTCAGTACTTC. Amino acid sequence: CASSPRPTSGRNIQYF. The gene calls are TRBV9 and TRBJ2-4; 11 bases map to TRBD2. Losses at the gene ends were 4 bases for V and 6 bases for J; bases not matched to a gene: 9. The CDR3 covers 16 residues. Germline V lookup: CDR1 SGDLS, CDR2 YYNGEE.

The table lists this clone with a few counts. The rearrangement joins TRBV4-3 to TRBJ2-3, with 7 nucleotides matching TRBD2. The J segment lost 5 bases and the V segment lost 5 bases, leaving 10 bases of the junction unmatched. The germline V gene has CDR1 LGHNA and CDR2 YSLEER. CDR3 size: 15 residues. The CDR3 DNA follows: TGCGCCAGCAGCTTCTCGACGGGGAGGGGAGATACGCAGTATTTT. This codes for CASSFSTGRGDTQYF.

This clone was seen a handful of times. V is TRBV29-1 and J is TRBJ1-2, with no clear D. V lost 4 bases and J lost 2, with 8 bases in between. The germline gives CDR1 SQVTM, CDR2 ANQGSEA. This CDR3 has 12 amino acids. In DNA form, the CDR3 reads TGCAGCGTTGCGTGGCTGAACTATGGCTACACCTTC. This sequence encodes CSVAWLNYGYTF. Full variable domain (outside the CDR3, taken from reference TRBV29-1 and TRBJ1-2): SAVISQKPSRDICQRGTSLTIQCQVDSQVTMMFWYRQQPGQSLTLIATANQGSEATYESGFVIDKFPISRPNLTFSTLTVSNMSPEDSSIYLCSVAWLNYGYTFGSGTRLTVV.

This clone was seen only a few times. The chain combines TRBV14 with TRBJ2-5; TRBD2 is a possible D gene (6 bases). The CDR3 is 13 residues long. Per the germline V gene, CDR1 is SGHDN and CDR2 is FVKESK. V was pared by 4 bases and J by 2 bases, with 8 bases between. CDR3 protein: CASSRLVQETQYF. The CDR3 DNA is TGTGCCAGCAGCCGACTAGTACAAGAGACCCAGTACTTC.

The table lists this clone with a few counts. This sequence joins TRBV5-1 and TRBJ2-2; 9 bases are a match to TRBD2. Per germline, CDR1 SGHRS and CDR2 YFSETQ. The V and J ends lost 4 bases and 6 bases, in that order; junction bases with no gene match: 10. The CDR3 extends over 16 amino acids. CDR3 DNA: TGCGCCAGCAGCCCCCGATGGCCTAGCGGGGCCGGGGAGCTGTTTTTT. It specifies CASSPRWPSGAGELFF.

This clone was counted between two and nine times. The sample contains more than one DNA sequence encoding this CDR3. This chain connects TRBV4-2 to TRBJ2-2, with D possibly TRBD1 on 6 matching bases. Between the trimmed V and J ends, which lost 1 base and 2 bases, there was a span of 11 bases. The germline gives CDR1 LGHNA, CDR2 YNFKEQ. CDR3 size: 16 residues. The CDR3 DNA sequence: TGTGCCAGCAGCCAAGGAACCGGGACAAACACCGGGGAGCTGTTTTTT. Translating it yields CASSQGTGTNTGELFF.

The rearrangement links TRBV14 to TRBJ1-3; TRBD1 might be the D (6 bases). The CDR3 runs to 16 residues. CDR1 SGHDN and CDR2 FVKESK come from the germline V gene. Between the trimmed V and J ends, which lost 1 base and 3 bases, there was a span of 13 bases. The CDR3 reads CASSQAGGSVGNTIYF. The CDR3 DNA reads TGTGCCAGCAGCCAAGCGGGGGGCTCCGTTGGAAACACCATATATTTT.

This clone was picked up a small number of times. The chain combines TRBV4-3 with TRBJ2-1, with 12 bases matching TRBD2. With V trimmed by 1 base and J by 5 bases, 6 bases remained unmatched. Germline CDR1 reads LGHNA; CDR2 reads YSLEER. The CDR3 consists of 17 residues. CDR3: CASSQGLAGERHNEQFF. The CDR3 DNA reads as TGCGCCAGCAGCCAAGGACTAGCGGGAGAGCGCCACAATGAGCAGTTCTTC.